One sample yielded the 25 T cell receptor beta chains listed below, sequenced in a study of Graves' ophthalmopathy and Graves' hyperthyroidism listed by TCRdb under 2018. Sequencing relied on an Illumina HiSeq 2000. For repertoire sequencing, TCR beta CDR3 regions were amplified from RNA transcripts. The first round of RT-PCR was done with HTBI primers and the Qiagen OneStep RT-PCR kit, and was followed by a second round of multiplex PCR, then size selection and purification. TCRdb reran the public reads through fastp at Q25 and MiXCR, keeping productive beta chains. Identical CDR3 proteins give one entry, which carries the most common genes and DNA. Counted in this sample were roughly 1.1 million distinct CDR3 sequences; roughly two fifths of them appeared once. Jointly, the top ten make up more than 9.5% of the sample. The sample consisted of peripheral blood or thyroid tissue (not recorded which). All receptors come from an adult man with Graves' hyperthyroidism.

The chain links TRBV7-8 to TRBJ2-7; the match to TRBD1 covers 9 bases. The CDR3 loop spans 15 amino acids. V dropped 2 bases and J dropped 4; count of bases not matched to a gene: 6. The germline V gene has CDR1 SGHVS and CDR2 FQNEAQ. The CDR3 is CASSLQGTGSYEQYF. The CDR3 coding sequence is TGTGCCAGCAGCTTACAGGGGACAGGGTCATACGAGCAGTACTTC.

This chain connects TRBV7-2 to TRBJ2-7; D call uncertain. From germline, CDR1 is SGHTA and CDR2 FQGNSA. V was pared by 5 bases and J by 3 bases, with 14 bases between. The CDR3 length is 14 residues. CDR3 DNA: TGTGCCAGCAGCCCGGGCTCATCTAACTACGAGCAGTACTTC. Residues: CASSPGSSNYEQYF.

This clonotype was seen once. In this CDR3 the conserved last residue, phenylalanine or tryptophan, is missing, so a read error is likely. The J gene is TRBJ1-6, the V gene TRBV25-1; possibly TRBD1 for D (6 bases). CDR1 and CDR2 (germline): MGHDK, SYGVNS. This CDR3 region has 17 residues. V was trimmed by 2 bases and J by 4 bases, leaving 15 bases between them. The CDR3 loop is CASSEPSQTGYNSPLHL. The CDR3 bases are TGTGCCAGCAGTGAACCGAGTCAGACAGGTTATAATTCACCCCTCCACCTT.

The chain employs TRBV7-9 and TRBJ2-1, with D perhaps TRBD1 (5 bases). The germline gives CDR1 SEHNR, CDR2 FQNEAQ (reference sequence). There are 13 residues in the CDR3. The V end was cut by 3 bases, the J end by 6 bases, with 9 bases between. For the CDR3, the DNA is TGTGCCAGCAGCTTGGCTGACAGCAATGAGCAGTTCTTC. Translation gives CASSLADSNEQFF.

There are many counts of this clonotype. The V call is TRBV7-9, the J call TRBJ2-5; unclear D gene. This CDR3 is 14 amino acids long. CDR1 and CDR2 from the germline V gene are SEHNR and FQNEAQ (reference sequence). Between the trimmed V and J ends, which lost 1 base and 4 bases, there was a span of 10 bases. The CDR3 loop is CASSLGRPGETQYF. The CDR3 DNA reads TGTGCCAGCAGCTTAGGTCGGCCGGGAGAGACCCAGTACTTC.

Many counts were recorded for this clonotype. The genes are TRBV7-2 and TRBJ2-5, with TRBD2 matching over 10 bases. J gave up 0 bases and V 1 base, and 5 bases lay outside the gene matches. The CDR3 runs to 17 residues. The germline CDR1 and CDR2 sequences are SGHTA and FQGNSA. CDR3 loop: CASSLVGGLADQETQYF. DNA for the CDR3: TGTGCCAGCAGCTTAGTAGGTGGACTAGCGGACCAAGAGACCCAGTACTTC.

The rearrangement links TRBV29-1 to TRBJ1-2, with 7 nucleotides matching TRBD1. The germline gives CDR1 SQVTM, CDR2 ANQGSEA. Trimming cost V 1 base and J 6 bases; bases outside gene matches: 5. The CDR3 sequence is 13 residues long. DNA for the CDR3: TGCAGCGTTGAAGGACAGGGTGTCCATGGCTACACCTTC. Translated, it gives CSVEGQGVHGYTF.

There are a few counts of this clonotype. The chain recombines TRBV7-9 with TRBJ2-7, with D possibly being TRBD2 (5 bases). Per the germline V gene, CDR1 is SEHNR and CDR2 is FQNEAQ (reference sequence). Trimming left V 6 bases short and J 9 bases short, with 21 bases between. This CDR3 has 14 residues. The CDR3 DNA reads as TGTGCCAGCAGTTGGGAGAACCAAGGCTATCGGCAGTACTTC. Its translation: CASSWENQGYRQYF.

This chain connects TRBV3-1 to TRBJ2-5, with D perhaps TRBD1 (6 bases). The germline V gene encodes CDR1 LGHDT and CDR2 YNNKEL (reference sequence). CDR3 length: 15 amino acids. The V end lost 0 bases, the J end lost 2 bases, and 10 bases lay between the germline ends. CDR3 amino acids: CASSQDWDKQETQYF. In DNA, the CDR3 is TGTGCCAGCAGCCAAGATTGGGACAAGCAAGAGACCCAGTACTTC.

The gene calls are TRBV7-2 and TRBJ2-7, with D tentatively TRBD1 or TRBD2 (7 bases each). CDR1 SGHTA and CDR2 FQGNSA come from the germline V gene. V lost 10 bases and J lost 7, with 20 bases in between. The CDR3 length is 13 residues. CDR3 bases: TGTGCCACCTCCAGGGGGGGGTCGAGGGAGCAGTACTTC. Its protein product is CATSRGGSREQYF.

In this sample, this clonotype turned up a few times. This sequence joins TRBV9 and TRBJ2-7; D remains unclear. This CDR3 contains 14 residues. Germline V CDR1 and CDR2: SGDLS, YYNGEE. V was shortened by 4 bases and J by 3 bases, with 14 bases between the two germline ends. The CDR3 spells CASSSEVVGYEQYF. In nucleotides, the CDR3 is TGTGCCAGCAGCTCCGAAGTAGTGGGCTACGAGCAGTACTTC.

This clonotype was detected many times. The chain carries TRBV12-3 or TRBV12-4 and TRBJ1-1; D is ambiguous. V shed 6 bases and J shed 2 bases, with 13 bases lying between them. The CDR3 sequence is 14 residues long. This CDR3 reads CASRTRTANTEAFF. The DNA of the CDR3 is TGTGCCAGCAGAACCCGGACGGCAAACACTGAAGCTTTCTTT.

The chain joins TRBV4-3 to TRBJ1-2, with D unclear. The germline CDR1 and CDR2 sequences are LGHNA and YSLEER. V was clipped by 0 bases and J by 7 bases, with 9 bases between them. This CDR3 comprises 13 residues. CDR3 in DNA: TGCGCCAGCAGCCAAGATCTAAGGGCTGGCTACACCTTC. The encoded protein is CASSQDLRAGYTF.

The rearrangement links TRBV7-9 to TRBJ1-6; perhaps TRBD1 as D (6 bases). The V and J ends lost 6 bases and 9 bases respectively, with 9 bases between them. From germline, CDR1 is SEHNR and CDR2 FQNEAQ (reference sequence). CDR3 length equals 12 residues. Here the CDR3 DNA reads TGTGCCAGCAGGCAACAGGGTTCACCCCTCCACTTT. Its translation is CASRQQGSPLHF.

This clonotype was observed at least ten times. The chain combines TRBV11-3 with TRBJ2-7; 7 nucleotides agree with TRBD2. The germline CDR1 and CDR2 sequences are SGHNT and YENEEA. CDR3 size: 14 residues. The V segment lost 0 bases and the J segment 8 bases; nucleotides outside the gene matches: 7. CDR3 loop: CASSLDGLGSKQYF. In DNA, the CDR3 is TGTGCCAGCAGCTTAGATGGACTAGGCAGCAAGCAGTACTTC.

This clonotype was counted many times. This chain uses TRBV2 with TRBJ2-5; TRBD1 matches at 7 bases. The CDR3 covers 13 residues. The V segment lost 6 bases and the J segment 2 bases; nucleotides outside the gene matches: 3. CDR1 is SNHLY, CDR2 FYNNEI, per germline. Here the CDR3 reads CASRGTEQETQYF. The CDR3 DNA reads as TGTGCCAGCAGAGGGACAGAACAAGAGACCCAGTACTTC.

This clonotype was counted between two and nine times. The V gene is TRBV28, the J gene TRBJ1-1; D is possibly TRBD1 (6 bases). Trimming shortened V by 6 bases and J by 10 bases, and 12 bases separated the two germline ends. The CDR3 runs 11 residues. Looked up from germline, CDR1 is MDHEN and CDR2 is SYDVKM. The CDR3 region has the DNA TGTGCCAGCAGCTACAGGGAGGTAGCTTTCTTT. Residues: CASSYREVAFF.

This clonotype was recorded many times. The chain couples TRBV25-1 to TRBJ1-4; D unresolved. The CDR3 contains 16 residues. V dropped 6 bases and J dropped 0 bases, with 14 bases sitting between them. Germline assignment: CDR1 MGHDK and CDR2 SYGVNS. CDR3 nucleotide sequence: TGTGCCAGCAGCAGTGTGGCCGGACCAACTAATGAAAAACTGTTTTTT. It encodes CASSSVAGPTNEKLFF. The full variable domain, rest sourced from reference TRBV25-1 and TRBJ1-4, is EADIYQTPRYLVIGTGKKITLECSQTMGHDKMYWYQQDPGMELHLIHYSYGVNSTEKGDLSSESTVSRIRTEHFPLTLESARPSHTSQYLCASSSVAGPTNEKLFFGSGTQLSVL.

This clonotype was picked up many times. The V gene is TRBV7-8, the J gene TRBJ1-5; no clear D. There are 15 residues in the CDR3. Germline assignment: CDR1 SGHVS and CDR2 FQNEAQ. V was pared by 5 bases and J by 0 bases, with 11 bases between. CDR3 region: CASSLISISNQPQHF. The CDR3 DNA reads as TGTGCCAGCAGCCTTATTAGCATTAGCAATCAGCCCCAGCATTTT. Using reference TRBV7-8 and TRBJ1-5 for the parts outside the CDR3, the full variable domain is GAGVSQSPRYKVAKRGQDVALRCDPISGHVSLFWYQQALGQGPEFLTYFQNEAQLDKSGLPSDRFFAERPEGSVSTLKIQRTQQEDSAVYLCASSLISISNQPQHFGDGTRLSIL.

Remarks on this clonotype: A much larger clone lies one base from this, so it may be a read error. The chain joins TRBV5-5 to TRBJ2-7, with 8 positions matching TRBD2. There are 15 residues in the CDR3. Germline loops: CDR1 SGHKS, CDR2 YYEKEE (reference sequence). CDR3 sequence reads: CTSSQHGGGAYEQYF. The CDR3 bases are TGTACCAGCAGCCAGCACGGGGGGGGAGCCTACGAGCAGTACTTC.

This clonotype was detected many times. The chain recombines TRBV15 with TRBJ1-4, with D unresolved. Germline V CDR1 and CDR2: LNHNV, YYDKDF (reference sequence). The V end was cut by 1 base, the J end by 5 bases, with 8 bases between. The CDR3 length is 14 residues. The CDR3 coding sequence is TGTGCCACCAGCAGAGTTACCTTGAATGAAAAACTGTTTTTT. As protein: CATSRVTLNEKLFF.

The chain uses TRBV29-1 and TRBJ1-2; 8 positions agree with TRBD1. J lost 6 bases, V lost 3 bases, and 6 bases had no gene match. Germline CDR1 reads SQVTM; CDR2 reads ANQGSEA. CDR3 size: 13 residues. The CDR3 sequence: CSVERQGFNGYTF. CDR3 nucleotide sequence: TGCAGCGTTGAGAGACAGGGGTTCAATGGCTACACCTTC. Based on the CDR3 plus reference TRBV29-1 and TRBJ1-2, the full variable domain is SAVISQKPSRDICQRGTSLTIQCQVDSQVTMMFWYRQQPGQSLTLIATANQGSEATYESGFVIDKFPISRPNLTFSTLTVSNMSPEDSSIYLCSVERQGFNGYTFGSGTRLTVV.

This clonotype was detected many times. The V call is TRBV19, the J call TRBJ1-1; D uncertain. Germline CDR1 is LNHDA and CDR2 is SQIVND (reference sequence). Trimming cost V 3 bases and J 8 bases, with 13 bases left between them. This CDR3 has 13 amino acids. The DNA of the CDR3 is TGTGCCAGTAGTATTGATGCCCCCGGGGAAGCTTTCTTT. It is translated as CASSIDAPGEAFF.

This clonotype was recorded once. This rearrangement joins TRBV7-9 to TRBJ1-4; D gene unclear. Per germline, CDR1 SEHNR and CDR2 FQNEAQ (reference sequence). Trimming pared 8 bases from V and 5 bases from J, leaving 21 bases between. CDR3 length: 16 amino acids. The CDR3 DNA reads TGTGCCAGCCGCCCCATCCTACGGTCCCCGAATGAAAAACTGTTTTTT. Translated: CASRPILRSPNEKLFF. Variable domain in full (rest from reference TRBV7-9 and TRBJ1-4): DTGVSQNPRHKITKRGQNVTFRCDPISEHNRLYWYRQTLGQGPEFLTYFQNEAQLEKSRLLSDRFSAERPKGSFSTLEIQRTEQGDSAMYLCASRPILRSPNEKLFFGSGTQLSVL.

CDR3 in DNA: TGCAGCGCGATACAGGGGGGCACAGAGACCCAGTACTTC. Its protein product is CSAIQGGTETQYF. The rearrangement links TRBV29-1 to TRBJ2-5; 8 nucleotides line up with TRBD1. In germline, CDR1 is SQVTM, CDR2 ANQGSEA. The trim removed 7 bases at V and 4 bases at J, leaving 8 bases unmatched. The CDR3 contains 13 residues.